The clone carrying this T cell receptor beta chain has at least ten counts. Construction of the TCRbeta library involved unique molecular identifiers. From the PCR reads, TCRdb called clonotypes with MiXCR, one entry per CDR3 protein. The data contain 200,000 or so distinct CDR3 sequences, roughly 6.5% of them singletons. This specimen belongs to a study of T-cell reconstitution after alpha-beta-depleted transplantation in children. The germline V and J ends were trimmed by 5 bases and 7 bases, with 20 bases remaining between them. CDR3 length: 15 amino acids. Germline CDR1 is MDHEN and CDR2 is SYDVKM.

This chain joins TRBV28 and TRBJ2-5; no clear D gene. The material was PBMCs, obtained before TCRalphabeta/CD19-depleted stem cell transplant. The clonotype comes from a girl in the first two years of life with combined immunodeficiency, due to receive a stem cell transplant. The CDR3 spells CASSPFSSRAGTQYF. DNA for the CDR3: TGTGCCAGCAGTCCCTTTAGCAGCCGAGCAGGGACCCAGTACTTC. The whole variable domain, remainder taken from reference TRBV28 and TRBJ2-5, is DVKVTQSSRYLVKRTGEKVFLECVQDMDHENMFWYRQDPGLGLRLIYFSYDVKMKEKGDIPEGYSVSREKKERFSLILESASTNQTSMYLCASSPFSSRAGTQYFGPGTRLLVL.